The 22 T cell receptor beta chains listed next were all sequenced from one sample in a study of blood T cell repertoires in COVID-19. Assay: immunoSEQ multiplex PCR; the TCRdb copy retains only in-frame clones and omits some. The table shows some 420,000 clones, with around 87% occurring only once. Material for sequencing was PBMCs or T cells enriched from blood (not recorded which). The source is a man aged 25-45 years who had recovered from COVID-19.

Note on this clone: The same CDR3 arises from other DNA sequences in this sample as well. The CDR3 region has the DNA TGTGCCAGTAGACCGGGACAGGGAAACTATGGCTACACCTTC. This sequence encodes CASRPGQGNYGYTF. The chain links TRBV19 to TRBJ1-2; the match to TRBD1 covers 9 bases. CDR1 is LNHDA, CDR2 SQIVND, per germline (reference sequence). V lost 6 bases, J lost 2 bases, and 4 bases stayed unmatched. This CDR3 has 14 residues.

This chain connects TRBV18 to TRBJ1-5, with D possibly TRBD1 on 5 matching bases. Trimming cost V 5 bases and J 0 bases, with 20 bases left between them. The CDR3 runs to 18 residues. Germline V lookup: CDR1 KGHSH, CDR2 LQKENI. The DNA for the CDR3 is TGTGCCAGCTCAATATCCGGTGGACAAGGATATAGCAATCAGCCCCAGCATTTT. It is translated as CASSISGGQGYSNQPQHF.

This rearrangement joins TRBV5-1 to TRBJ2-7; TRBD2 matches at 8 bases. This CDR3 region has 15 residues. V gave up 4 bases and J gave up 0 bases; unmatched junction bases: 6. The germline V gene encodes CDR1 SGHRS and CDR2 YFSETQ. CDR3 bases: TGCGCCAGCAGCCCCGCCGGGACTAGCTCCTACGAGCAGTACTTC. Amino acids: CASSPAGTSSYEQYF. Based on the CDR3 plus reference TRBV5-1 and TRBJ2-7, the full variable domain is KAGVTQTPRYLIKTRGQQVTLSCSPISGHRSVSWYQQTPGQGLQFLFEYFSETQRNKGNFPGRFSGRQFSNSRSEMNVSTLELGDSALYLCASSPAGTSSYEQYFGPGTRLTVT.

CDR3 region: CASRRGGQPYGYTF. CDR3 in DNA: TGTGCCAGCAGGAGGGGGGGACAACCCTATGGCTACACCTTC. This chain uses TRBV6-5 with TRBJ1-2, with D perhaps TRBD1 (6 bases). The CDR3 contains 14 residues. The V gene's germline CDR1 is MNHEY and CDR2 SVGAGI. V was pared by 6 bases and J by 4 bases, with 15 bases between.

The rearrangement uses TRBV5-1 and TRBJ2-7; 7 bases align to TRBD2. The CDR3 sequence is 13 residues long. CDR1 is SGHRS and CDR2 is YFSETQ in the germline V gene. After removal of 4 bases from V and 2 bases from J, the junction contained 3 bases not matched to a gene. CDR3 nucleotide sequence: TGCGCCAGCAGCCTAAGCGGGGCCTACGAGCAGTACTTC. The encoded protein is CASSLSGAYEQYF.

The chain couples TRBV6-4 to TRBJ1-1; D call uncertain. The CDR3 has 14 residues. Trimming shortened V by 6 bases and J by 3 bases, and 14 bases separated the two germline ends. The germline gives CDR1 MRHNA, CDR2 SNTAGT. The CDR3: CASRQALTDTEAFF. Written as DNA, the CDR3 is TGTGCCAGCAGGCAGGCCCTGACGGACACTGAAGCTTTCTTT.

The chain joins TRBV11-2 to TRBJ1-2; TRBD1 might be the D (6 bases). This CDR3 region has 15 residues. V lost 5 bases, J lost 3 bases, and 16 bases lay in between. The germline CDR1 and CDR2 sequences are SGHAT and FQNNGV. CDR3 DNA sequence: TGTGCCAGCAGCACCATACAGGGTTTTGACTATGGCTACACCTTC. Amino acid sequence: CASSTIQGFDYGYTF.

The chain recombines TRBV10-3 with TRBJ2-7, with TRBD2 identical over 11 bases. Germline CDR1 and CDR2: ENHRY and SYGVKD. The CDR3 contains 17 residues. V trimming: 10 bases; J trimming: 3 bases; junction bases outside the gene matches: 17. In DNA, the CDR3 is TGTGCCACCCCACCCCGACGTACTAGCGGGAGTTTCTACGAGCAGTACTTC. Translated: CATPPRRTSGSFYEQYF.

The DNA of the CDR3 is TGTGCCAGTAGTATTCAGGTTCCGAGCGGGAGTTTTGCAGATACGCAGTATTTT. Translating it yields CASSIQVPSGSFADTQYF. This rearrangement joins TRBV19 to TRBJ2-3; 8 bases match TRBD2. This CDR3 has 18 amino acids. Germline CDR1 reads LNHDA; CDR2 reads SQIVND (reference sequence). V shed 3 bases, J shed 4 bases, and the junction held 15 bases outside the gene matches.

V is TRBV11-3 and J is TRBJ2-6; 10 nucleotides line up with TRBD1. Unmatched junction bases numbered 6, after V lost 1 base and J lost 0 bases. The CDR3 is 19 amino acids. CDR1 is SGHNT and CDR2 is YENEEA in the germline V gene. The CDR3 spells CASSLGGGTGASGANVLTF. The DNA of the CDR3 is TGTGCCAGCAGCTTAGGAGGGGGGACAGGGGCCTCTGGGGCCAACGTCCTGACTTTC.

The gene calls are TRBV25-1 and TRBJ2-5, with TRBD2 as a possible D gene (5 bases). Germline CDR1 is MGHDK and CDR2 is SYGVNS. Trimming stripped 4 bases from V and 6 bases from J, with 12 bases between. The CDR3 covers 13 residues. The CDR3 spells CASSVQDLKTQYF. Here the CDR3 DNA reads TGTGCCAGCAGTGTGCAGGACTTGAAGACCCAGTACTTC. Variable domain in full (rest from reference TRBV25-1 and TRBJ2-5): EADIYQTPRYLVIGTGKKITLECSQTMGHDKMYWYQQDPGMELHLIHYSYGVNSTEKGDLSSESTVSRIRTEHFPLTLESARPSHTSQYLCASSVQDLKTQYFGPGTRLLVL.

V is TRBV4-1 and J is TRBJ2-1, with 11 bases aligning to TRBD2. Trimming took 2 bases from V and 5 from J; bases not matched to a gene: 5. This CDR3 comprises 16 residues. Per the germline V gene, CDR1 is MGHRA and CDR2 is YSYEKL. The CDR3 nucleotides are TGCGCCAGCAGCCAACGAGTAGCGGGAGGGAACAATGAGCAGTTCTTC. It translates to CASSQRVAGGNNEQFF.

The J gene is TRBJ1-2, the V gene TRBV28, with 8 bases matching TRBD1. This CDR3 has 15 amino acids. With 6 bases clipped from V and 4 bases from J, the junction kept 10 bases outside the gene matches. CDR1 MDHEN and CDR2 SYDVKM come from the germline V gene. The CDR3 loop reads CASRTGAGPFYGYTF. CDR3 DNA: TGTGCCAGCAGGACAGGGGCCGGACCCTTCTATGGCTACACCTTC.

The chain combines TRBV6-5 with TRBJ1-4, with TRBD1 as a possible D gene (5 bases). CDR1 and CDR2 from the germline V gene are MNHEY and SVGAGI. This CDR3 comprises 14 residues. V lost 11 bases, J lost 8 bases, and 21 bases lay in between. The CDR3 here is CAVGRGGEEEKLFF. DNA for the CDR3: TGTGCCGTCGGCCGCGGAGGGGAGGAGGAAAAACTGTTTTTT.

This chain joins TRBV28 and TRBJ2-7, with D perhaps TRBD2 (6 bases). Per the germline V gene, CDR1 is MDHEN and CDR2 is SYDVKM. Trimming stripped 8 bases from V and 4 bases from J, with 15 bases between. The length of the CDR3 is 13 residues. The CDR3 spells CASSGDTLYEQYF. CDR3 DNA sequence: TGTGCCAGCTCGGGAGACACACTGTACGAGCAGTACTTC.

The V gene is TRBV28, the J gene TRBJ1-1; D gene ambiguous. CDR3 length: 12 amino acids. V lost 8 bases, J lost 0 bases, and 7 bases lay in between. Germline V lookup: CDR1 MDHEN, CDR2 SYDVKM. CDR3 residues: CASAYLNTEAFF. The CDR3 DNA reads TGTGCCAGCGCGTACCTGAACACTGAAGCTTTCTTT.

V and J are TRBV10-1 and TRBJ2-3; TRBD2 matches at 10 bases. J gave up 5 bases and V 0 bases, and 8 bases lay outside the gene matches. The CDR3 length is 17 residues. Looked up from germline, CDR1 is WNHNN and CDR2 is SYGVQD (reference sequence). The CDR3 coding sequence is TGCGCCAGCAGTGAGTCGGTGGCTAGCGGGAGTGTAGATACGCAGTATTTT. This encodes CASSESVASGSVDTQYF.

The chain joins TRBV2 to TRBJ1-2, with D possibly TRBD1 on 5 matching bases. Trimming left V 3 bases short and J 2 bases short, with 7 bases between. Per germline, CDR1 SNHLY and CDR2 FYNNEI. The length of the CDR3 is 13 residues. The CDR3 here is CASSDQGNYGYTF. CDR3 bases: TGTGCCAGCAGTGATCAGGGAAACTATGGCTACACCTTC.

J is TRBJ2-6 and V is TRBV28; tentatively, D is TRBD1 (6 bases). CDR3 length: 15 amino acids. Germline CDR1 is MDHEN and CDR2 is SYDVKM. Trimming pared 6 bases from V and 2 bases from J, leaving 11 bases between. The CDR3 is CASRRQVAGANVLTF. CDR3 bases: TGTGCCAGCAGGCGACAGGTAGCTGGGGCCAACGTCCTGACTTTC.

DNA of the CDR3: TGTGCCAGCAGCTTAGGACAGGCAACGTACAATGAGCAGTTCTTC. This encodes CASSLGQATYNEQFF. V is TRBV7-9 and J is TRBJ2-1; tentative D call: TRBD1 (6 bases). Germline assignment: CDR1 SEHNR and CDR2 FQNEAQ (reference sequence). The V and J ends lost 1 base and 4 bases respectively, with 11 bases between them. CDR3 length: 15 residues.

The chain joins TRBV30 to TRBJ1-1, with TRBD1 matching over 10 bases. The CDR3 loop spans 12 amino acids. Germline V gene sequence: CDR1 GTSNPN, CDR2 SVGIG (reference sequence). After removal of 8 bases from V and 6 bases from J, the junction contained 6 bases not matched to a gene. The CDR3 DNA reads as TGTGCCCGCCGACAGGGGGCCTCTGAAGCTTTCTTT. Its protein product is CARRQGASEAFF. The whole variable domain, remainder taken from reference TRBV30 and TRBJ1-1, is SQTIHQWPATLVQPVGSPLSLECTVEGTSNPNLYWYRQAAGRGLQLLFYSVGIGQISSEVPQNLSASRPQDRQFILSSKKLLLSDSGFYLCARRQGASEAFFGQGTRLTVV.

DNA for the CDR3: TGTGCCAGTAGTATTGACGCGGGGAACTCCTACGAGCAGTACTTC. This gives the protein CASSIDAGNSYEQYF. This chain connects TRBV19 to TRBJ2-7; D is possibly TRBD2 (6 bases). Germline V gene sequence: CDR1 LNHDA, CDR2 SQIVND (reference sequence). Trimming removed 3 bases at V and 0 bases at J, with 12 bases between. The CDR3 has 15 residues.